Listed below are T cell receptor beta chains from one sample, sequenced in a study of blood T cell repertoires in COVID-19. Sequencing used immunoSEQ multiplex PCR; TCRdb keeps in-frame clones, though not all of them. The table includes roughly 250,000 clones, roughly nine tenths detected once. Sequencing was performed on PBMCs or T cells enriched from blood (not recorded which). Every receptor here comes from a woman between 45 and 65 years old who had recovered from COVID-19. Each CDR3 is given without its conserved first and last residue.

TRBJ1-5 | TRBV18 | ASSPDFQGAEVNQPQH
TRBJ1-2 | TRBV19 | ASSIGTTMVEGYT
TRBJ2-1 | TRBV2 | ASSGVSGRWEQF
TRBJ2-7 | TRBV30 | AWSVPTGDPSTQY
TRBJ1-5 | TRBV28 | ASSNRDRVIRQPQH
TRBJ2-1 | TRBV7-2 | ASRGQGSSYNEQF
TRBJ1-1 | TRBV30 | AWGRDSYMNTEAF
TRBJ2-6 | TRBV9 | ASSVEGKGSGANVLT
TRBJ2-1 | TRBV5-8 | ASRFISRGLISSLEQF
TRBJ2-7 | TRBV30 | AWSDSPRGEQY
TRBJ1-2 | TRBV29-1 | SANRGVSGYT
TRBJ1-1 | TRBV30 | AWNEGRSLKAF
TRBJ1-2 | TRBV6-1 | ASSATGNSYNYGYT
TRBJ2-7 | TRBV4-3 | ASSQEFRGNYEQY
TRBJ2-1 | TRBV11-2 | ASSSLLAGGLNEQF
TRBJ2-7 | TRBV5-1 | ASSQEAYEQY
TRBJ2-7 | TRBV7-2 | ASSRGQGLTYEQY
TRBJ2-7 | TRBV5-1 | ASSLGTLVRAGEQY
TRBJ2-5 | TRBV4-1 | ASSQEGTSGQETQY
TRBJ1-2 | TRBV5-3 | ARSLNPPQGKVDGYT
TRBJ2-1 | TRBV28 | ASSLRRSGRSYNEQF
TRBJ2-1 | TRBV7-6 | ASSLETRPYNEQF
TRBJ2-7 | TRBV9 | ASSPTGALVYEQY
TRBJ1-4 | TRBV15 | ATSVRAKGEKLF
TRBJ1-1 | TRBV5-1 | ASSYQGGPNTEAF
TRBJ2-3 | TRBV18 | ASSPGRTGATTDTQY
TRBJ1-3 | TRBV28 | ASSPGTSGYSGNTIY
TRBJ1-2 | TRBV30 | AWSARTVSGGYT
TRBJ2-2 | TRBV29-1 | SVGGSIDTGELF
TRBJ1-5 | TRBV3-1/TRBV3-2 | ASSQDTGQPQH
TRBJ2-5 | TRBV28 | ASSLEGAETQY
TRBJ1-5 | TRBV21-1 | ASSKGHRGGNQPQH
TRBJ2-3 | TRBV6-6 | ASSPTTSGSSTDTQY
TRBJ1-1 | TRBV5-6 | ASSLGTGGAEAF
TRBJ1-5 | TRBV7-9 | ASSSGYSQPQH
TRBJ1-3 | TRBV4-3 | ASSAQATGNTIY
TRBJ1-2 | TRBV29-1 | SARLRGGRGYT
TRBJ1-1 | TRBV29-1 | SVGEGGTEAF
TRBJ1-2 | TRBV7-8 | ASSARDRGLGYT
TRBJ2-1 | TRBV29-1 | SVGTGDEQF
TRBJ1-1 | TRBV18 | ASSPKQGGAF
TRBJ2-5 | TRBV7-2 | ASSLAIVIGETQY
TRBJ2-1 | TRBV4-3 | ASSQGFRDSYYNEQF
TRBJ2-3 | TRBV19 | ASSISPGLTDTQY
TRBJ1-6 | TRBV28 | ASSFSGTGNSPLH
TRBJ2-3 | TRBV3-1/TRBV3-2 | ASSQGTLRRDYTDTQY
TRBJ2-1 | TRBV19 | ASSSGTRGGDEQF
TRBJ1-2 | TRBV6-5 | ASISSSSNYGYT
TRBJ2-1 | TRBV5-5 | ASSAGTSGRGSYNEQF
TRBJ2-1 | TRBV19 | ASSIYSPTAYNEQF
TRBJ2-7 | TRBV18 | ASSRSEGDEQY